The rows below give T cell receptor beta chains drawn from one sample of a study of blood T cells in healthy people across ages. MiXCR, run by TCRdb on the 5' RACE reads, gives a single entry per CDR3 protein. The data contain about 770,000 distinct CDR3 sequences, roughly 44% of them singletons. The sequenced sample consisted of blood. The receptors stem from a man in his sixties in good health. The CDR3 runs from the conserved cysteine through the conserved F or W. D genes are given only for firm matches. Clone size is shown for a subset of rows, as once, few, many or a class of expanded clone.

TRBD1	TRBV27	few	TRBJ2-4	TGTGCCAGCAGTCCGCGGACAGGGGGGAACATTCAGTACTTC	CASSPRTGGNIQYF
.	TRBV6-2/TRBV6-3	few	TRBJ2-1	TGTGCCAGCAGTTATAGTCGGGGCCTCGGGAGTGAGCAGTTCTTC	CASSYSRGLGSEQFF
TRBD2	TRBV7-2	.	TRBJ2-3	TGTGCCAGCAGCTTTAGCTTGGCGGGGGGGAAAACAGATACGCAGTATTTT	CASSFSLAGGKTDTQYF
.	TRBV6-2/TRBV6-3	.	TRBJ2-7	TGTGCCAGCAGAGCTCCCGGGACACAAAGCGATCAGTACTTC	CASRAPGTQSDQYF
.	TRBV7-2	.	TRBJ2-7	TGTGCCAGCAGCTTAGAGGCGTCTTCAGAGGAGTACTTC	CASSLEASSEEYF
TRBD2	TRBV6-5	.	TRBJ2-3	TGTGCCAGCAGTTACTCGGGTAGCGGGGGTAGCACAGATACGCAGTATTTT	CASSYSGSGGSTDTQYF
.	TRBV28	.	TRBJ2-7	TGTGCCAGCAGCCGAGGACCGGCCGTTTCCTACGAGCAGTACTTC	CASSRGPAVSYEQYF
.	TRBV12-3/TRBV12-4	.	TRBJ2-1	TGTGCCAGCAGTTTAGCGGACTTCAGTGAGCAGTTCTTC	CASSLADFSEQFF
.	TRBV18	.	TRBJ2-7	TGTGCCAGCTCACAGCGGACGTCCTACGAGCAGTACTTC	CASSQRTSYEQYF
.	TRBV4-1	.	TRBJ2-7	TGCGCCAGCAGCCACGGGGTCGAGCAGTACTTC	CASSHGVEQYF
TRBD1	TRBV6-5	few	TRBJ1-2	TGTGCCAGCAGCCCACATGGACAGGGGTTTGTCTATGGCTACACCTTC	CASSPHGQGFVYGYTF
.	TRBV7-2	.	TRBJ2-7	TGTGCCGGCAGCTTAGAGAGTAGGCGGGTTACAACCTACGAGCAGTACTTC	CAGSLESRRVTTYEQYF
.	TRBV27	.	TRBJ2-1	TGTGCCAGCAGTTTATCGGGGGTCGATGAGCAGTTCTTC	CASSLSGVDEQFF
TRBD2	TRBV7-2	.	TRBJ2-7	TGTGCCAGCAGCTACCTCAGCGGGGGGAGGAACGAGCAGTACTTC	CASSYLSGGRNEQYF
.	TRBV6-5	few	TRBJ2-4	TGTGCCAGCAGTTACCGGGCTAGCTTTGTCAAAAACATTCAGTACTTC	CASSYRASFVKNIQYF
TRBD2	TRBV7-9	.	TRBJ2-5	TGTGCTAGCAGCCCGGGGACTAGCCAGAAAGAGACCCAGTACTTC	CASSPGTSQKETQYF
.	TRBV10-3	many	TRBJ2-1	TGTGCCATCAGTCGGACTGAAGAGCAGTTCTTC	CAISRTEEQFF
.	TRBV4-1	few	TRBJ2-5	TGCGCCAGCAGCCAAGACCGTCCCCAGGGCCAAGAGACCCAGTACTTC	CASSQDRPQGQETQYF
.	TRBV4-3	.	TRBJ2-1	TGCGCCAGCAGCCAAGATCTCGGGACTTTCTTCAATGAGCAGTTCTTC	CASSQDLGTFFNEQFF
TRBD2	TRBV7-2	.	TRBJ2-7	TGTGCCTGCAGCGCACAGCGGGGGGCCGAGCAGTACTTC	CACSAQRGAEQYF
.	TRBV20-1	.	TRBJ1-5	TGCAGTGCTAGGCCCCCCGGGAGAAATAGCAATCAGCCCCAGCATTTT	CSARPPGRNSNQPQHF
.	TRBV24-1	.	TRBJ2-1	TGTGCCACCAGTGATCATACGACCGGGACACTTTCCTACAATGAGCAGTTCTTC	CATSDHTTGTLSYNEQFF
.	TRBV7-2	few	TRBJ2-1	TGTGCCAGCAGCTTAGACGGGGGCGGATACAATGAGCAGTTCTTC	CASSLDGGGYNEQFF
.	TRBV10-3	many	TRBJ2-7	TGTGCCATCATGCAGGGCCCCACCTACGAGCAGTACTTC	CAIMQGPTYEQYF
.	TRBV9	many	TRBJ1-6	TGTGCCAGCAGCGTATTGGAACGCAATTCACCCCTCCACTTT	CASSVLERNSPLHF
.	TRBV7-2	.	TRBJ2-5	TGTGCCAGCAGCTTCCAGGGGTTCCAAGAGACCCAGTACTTC	CASSFQGFQETQYF
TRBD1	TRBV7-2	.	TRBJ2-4	TGTGCCAGCAGGACAGGGATGCAGGACATTCAGTACTTC	CASRTGMQDIQYF
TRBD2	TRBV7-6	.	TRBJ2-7	TGTGCCAGCAGCTTAGGAACTAGCGGGGGGGCGAGCTCCTACGAGCAGTACTTC	CASSLGTSGGASSYEQYF
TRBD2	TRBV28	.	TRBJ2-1	TGTGCCGCTAGCGGGGGCTCCTACAATGAGCAGTTCTTC	CAASGGSYNEQFF
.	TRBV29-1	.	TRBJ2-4	TGCAGCGGGGCGGGTAGGTGGGAGCAGTACTTC	CSGAGRWEQYF
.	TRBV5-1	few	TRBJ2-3	TGCGCCAGCAGCTTAGGTAGAGGGCCTACCACAGATACGCAGTATTTT	CASSLGRGPTTDTQYF
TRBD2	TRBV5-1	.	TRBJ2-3	TGCGCCAGCAGCTTGGGGACTAGCCCTAGGGATATGCAGTATTTT	CASSLGTSPRDMQYF
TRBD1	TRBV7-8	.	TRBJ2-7	TGTGCCAGCAGCCAGGACAGGGCGAGCTCCTACGAGCAGTACTTC	CASSQDRASSYEQYF
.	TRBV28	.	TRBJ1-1	TGTGCCAGCAGTTTGAGGCAGCGGTACACTGAAGCTTTCTTT	CASSLRQRYTEAFF
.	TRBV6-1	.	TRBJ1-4	TGTGCCAGCAGTGAACGGGGACCTAATGAAAAACTGTTTTTT	CASSERGPNEKLFF
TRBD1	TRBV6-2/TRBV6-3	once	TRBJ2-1	TGTGCCAGCTTTTATGGGACAGCCTCCTACAATGAGCAGTTCTTC	CASFYGTASYNEQFF
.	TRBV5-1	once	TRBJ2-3	TGCGCCAGCAGCTTGGCGACAGGAGTTGGAGATACGCAGTATTTT	CASSLATGVGDTQYF
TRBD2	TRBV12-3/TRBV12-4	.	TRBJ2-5	TGTGCCAGCAGAGGGCTAGCGGGACTTTTCGAGACCCAGTACTTC	CASRGLAGLFETQYF
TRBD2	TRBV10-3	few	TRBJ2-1	TGTGCCATCAGTGAAACCATCGGGGGGGGGAACAATGAGCAGTTCTTC	CAISETIGGGNNEQFF
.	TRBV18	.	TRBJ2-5	TGTGCCAGCTCACTGAACGATCCGCGTGAGCAGTACTTC	CASSLNDPREQYF
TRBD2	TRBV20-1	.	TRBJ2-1	TGCAGTGCAGAGGGACTAGCGGGGGGTCGGGATGAGCAGTTCTTC	CSAEGLAGGRDEQFF
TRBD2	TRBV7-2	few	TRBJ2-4	TGTGCCAGCAGCCGCGGGGGGACCTACCCCTACGTGCAGTACTTC	CASSRGGTYPYVQYF
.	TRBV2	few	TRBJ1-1	TGTGCCATCGCAGCCCTGATGAACACTGAAGCTTTCTTT	CAIAALMNTEAFF
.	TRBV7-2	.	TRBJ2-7	TGTGCCAGCAGCTTAAACGCTGATCGTGGCTACGAGCAGTACTTC	CASSLNADRGYEQYF
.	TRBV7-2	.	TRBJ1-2	TGTGCCAGCAGTCCCGGGAACCTGGCGGGCTACACCTTC	CASSPGNLAGYTF
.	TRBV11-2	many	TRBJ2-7	TGTGCCAGCAGCCGAATGGGTTACGAGCAGTACTTC	CASSRMGYEQYF
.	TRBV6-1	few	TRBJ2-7	TGTGCCAGCAGGGATCGGGACGGAGGAACCTACGAGCAGTACTTC	CASRDRDGGTYEQYF
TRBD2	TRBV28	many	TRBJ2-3	TGTGCCAGCAGTTTGCCTAGCGGGCTCACAGATACGCAGTATTTT	CASSLPSGLTDTQYF
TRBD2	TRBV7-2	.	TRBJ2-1	TGTGCCAGCAGCGCTCAAGCGGGGAGCTCCTACAATGAGCAGTTCTTC	CASSAQAGSSYNEQFF
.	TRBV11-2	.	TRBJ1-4	TGTGCCAGCAGCTTAAGCCCGACCCGATCTACTGCAACTAATGAAAAACTGTTTTTT	CASSLSPTRSTATNEKLFF
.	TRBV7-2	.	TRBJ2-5	TGTGCCAGCAGCCAGACAGGAGGGGAGACCCAGTACTTC	CASSQTGGETQYF
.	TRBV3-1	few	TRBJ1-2	TGTGCCAGCAGCCTGGTGCGGGATGGCTATGGCTACACCTTC	CASSLVRDGYGYTF
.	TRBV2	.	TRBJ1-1	TGTGCCAGCAGTGTTGGACAAGACACTGAAGCTTTCTTT	CASSVGQDTEAFF
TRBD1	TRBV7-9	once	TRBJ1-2	TGTGCCAGCAGCTTGGACAGGGGGCGGATCGCTAACTATGGCTACACCTTC	CASSLDRGRIANYGYTF